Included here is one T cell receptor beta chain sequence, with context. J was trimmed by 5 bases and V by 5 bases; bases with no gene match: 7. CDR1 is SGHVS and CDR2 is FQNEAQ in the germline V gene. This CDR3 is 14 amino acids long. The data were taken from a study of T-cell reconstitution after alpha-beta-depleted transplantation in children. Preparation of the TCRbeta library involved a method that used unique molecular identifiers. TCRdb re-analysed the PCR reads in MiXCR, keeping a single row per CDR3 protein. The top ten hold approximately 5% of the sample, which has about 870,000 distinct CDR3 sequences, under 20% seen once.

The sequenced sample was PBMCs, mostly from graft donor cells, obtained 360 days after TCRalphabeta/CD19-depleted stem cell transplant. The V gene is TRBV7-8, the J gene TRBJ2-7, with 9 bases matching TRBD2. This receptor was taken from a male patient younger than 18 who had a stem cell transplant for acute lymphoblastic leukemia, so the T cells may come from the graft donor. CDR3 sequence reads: CASSLSGRRHEQYF. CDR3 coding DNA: TGTGCCAGCAGCCTTAGCGGGAGACGCCACGAGCAGTACTTC.